Presented here are 22 T cell receptor beta chains from one specimen sequenced in a study of T cells in Graves' hyperthyroidism and ophthalmopathy. The source material, RNA transcripts, was used to amplify TCR beta CDR3 regions. The HTBI primer set drove a first-round RT-PCR of the TCR CDR3. Each CDR3 protein gets one entry after TCRdb re-called the multiplex PCR reads with MiXCR. Of about 610,000 distinct CDR3 sequences in the sample, under 15% were seen once. Sample: blood. The receptors originated from a woman in her 40s with Graves' ophthalmopathy.

This clonotype was observed at least ten times. The chain uses TRBV27 and TRBJ1-1; D is unclear. This CDR3 is built from 13 residues. Germline CDR1 is MNHEY and CDR2 is SMNVEV (reference sequence). V lost 5 bases and J lost 2, with 9 bases in between. The CDR3 loop is CASSMTTNTEAFF. The DNA for the CDR3 is TGTGCCAGCAGTATGACGACAAACACTGAAGCTTTCTTT.

This clonotype was seen a handful of times. The chain combines TRBV6-2 or TRBV6-3 with TRBJ2-7; TRBD2 agrees at 9 bases. CDR3 size: 17 residues. CDR1 and CDR2 (germline): MNHEY, SVGEGT. V shed 6 bases and J 0 bases; nucleotides not matched to a gene: 12. DNA for the CDR3: TGTGCCAGCAGCTCTCCTTCCCTAGCGGGGAGCTCCTACGAGCAGTACTTC. Translated, it gives CASSSPSLAGSSYEQYF.

The chain uses TRBV20-1 and TRBJ2-5; D uncertain. The germline V gene encodes CDR1 DFQATT and CDR2 SNEGSKA (reference sequence). V lost 0 bases to trimming and J lost 3 bases, with 8 bases between them. The CDR3 totals 13 residues. The CDR3 sequence: CSARDRRKETQYF. CDR3 nucleotides: TGCAGTGCTAGAGATAGAAGAAAAGAGACCCAGTACTTC.

This clonotype came up many times. A much larger clone lies one base from this, so it may be a read error. The J gene is TRBJ1-2, the V gene TRBV28; unclear D gene. CDR1 is MDHEN, CDR2 SYDVKM, per germline. This CDR3 is built from 12 residues. V was clipped by 0 bases and J by 3 bases, with 2 bases between them. The chain's CDR3 is CASSLWDYGYTF. The CDR3 nucleotides read TGTGCCAGCAGTTTATGGGACTATGGCTACACCTTC.

Many counts were recorded for this clonotype. Its ends do not fully match the called genes, so a read error is possible. V and J are TRBV28 and TRBJ2-2, with a possible D match to TRBD1 (7 bases). This CDR3 spans 18 amino acids. CDR1 is MDHEN, CDR2 SYDVKM, per germline. CDR3 DNA: TGTGCCAGCAGTCTCGACAGGGTTTCGGGAGTCGACACCGGGGAGCTGCTTTTT. Translating gives CASSLDRVSGVDTGELLF.

Only a few counts were recorded for this clonotype. This chain joins TRBV27 and TRBJ2-5; D might be TRBD2 (6 bases). Trimming cost V 3 bases and J 1 base, with 15 bases left between them. Germline V gives CDR1 MNHEY, CDR2 SMNVEV (reference sequence). CDR3 length: 16 amino acids. CDR3 loop: CASSFERPGLQETQYF. CDR3 nucleotides: TGTGCCAGCAGTTTCGAGCGGCCGGGACTCCAAGAGACCCAGTACTTC.

The J gene is TRBJ1-4, the V gene TRBV20-1; tentatively, D is TRBD1 (5 bases). The CDR3 length is 15 residues. Between the trimmed V and J ends, which lost 6 bases and 0 bases, there was a span of 14 bases. Germline CDR1 is DFQATT and CDR2 is SNEGSKA (reference sequence). CDR3 protein: CSAARETATNEKLFF. CDR3 sequence (DNA): TGCAGTGCCGCGAGGGAGACAGCAACTAATGAAAAACTGTTTTTT.

This clonotype was observed many times. The chain recombines TRBV19 with TRBJ1-5; perhaps TRBD1 as D (5 bases). Germline-derived CDR1 and CDR2 are LNHDA and SQIVND (reference sequence). The CDR3 length is 12 residues. The V and J ends lost 5 bases and 4 bases respectively, with 6 bases between them. CDR3 sequence (DNA): TGTGCCAGTAGTGGACAAAATCAGCCCCAGCATTTT. This translates into CASSGQNQPQHF.

This clonotype was observed many times. CDR3 protein: CASSLKGEILYEQYF. For the CDR3, the DNA is TGTGCCAGCAGTTTAAAGGGGGAAATACTCTACGAGCAGTACTTC. This chain uses TRBV28 with TRBJ2-7, with D perhaps TRBD1 (6 bases). V was pared by 2 bases and J by 3 bases, with 14 bases between. CDR3 length: 15 amino acids. CDR1 is MDHEN, CDR2 SYDVKM, per germline.

There are many counts of this clonotype. This chain joins TRBV2 and TRBJ2-7, with D hard to call. This CDR3 has 12 amino acids. Germline V gives CDR1 SNHLY, CDR2 FYNNEI. The germline V and J ends were trimmed by 6 bases and 4 bases, with 10 bases remaining between them. The CDR3 sequence: CASRSRLYEQYF. CDR3 DNA sequence: TGTGCCAGCAGGAGCCGGCTATACGAGCAGTACTTC.

In this sample, this clonotype turned up many times. The chain joins TRBV20-1 to TRBJ2-2, with D uncertain. V lost 5 bases to trimming and J lost 0 bases, with 10 bases between them. Germline loops: CDR1 DFQATT, CDR2 SNEGSKA (reference sequence). The CDR3 contains 14 residues. The CDR3: CSAGRSANTGELFF. The CDR3 region has the DNA TGCAGTGCTGGACGGTCTGCGAACACCGGGGAGCTGTTTTTT.

The V and J genes are TRBV3-1 and TRBJ1-1, with a tentative D call TRBD1 (6 bases). CDR1 is LGHDT, CDR2 YNNKEL, per germline (reference sequence). This CDR3 has 13 residues. Trimming cost V 7 bases and J 2 bases, with 11 bases left between them. The CDR3 sequence: CASTRGYNTEAFF. The CDR3 nucleotides read TGTGCCAGCACCAGGGGATACAACACTGAAGCTTTCTTT.

This clonotype was picked up many times. The chain recombines TRBV12-3 or TRBV12-4 with TRBJ1-2; tentatively, D is TRBD1 (6 bases). V shed 5 bases and J shed 7 bases, with 14 bases lying between them. This CDR3 spans 13 amino acids. The CDR3 loop is CASSPMRGTGYTF. The CDR3 region has the DNA TGTGCCAGCAGTCCCATGAGGGGGACTGGCTACACCTTC.

This clonotype has at least ten counts. The V and J genes are TRBV13 and TRBJ2-2; D possibly corresponds to TRBD1 (7 bases). The V and J ends lost 9 bases and 6 bases respectively, with 26 bases between them. The CDR3 sequence is 17 residues long. Germline assignment: CDR1 PRHDT and CDR2 FYEKMQ (reference sequence). The CDR3 DNA follows: TGTGCCAGTACACTTTACGGCGGCACAGGGGAGGCCGGGGAGCTGTTTTTT. Encoded protein: CASTLYGGTGEAGELFF. Using reference TRBV13 and TRBJ2-2 for the parts outside the CDR3, the full variable domain is AAGVIQSPRHLIKEKRETATLKCYPIPRHDTVYWYQQGPGQDPQFLISFYEKMQSDKGSIPDRFSAQQFSDYHSELNMSSLELGDSALYFCASTLYGGTGEAGELFFGEGSRLTVL.

About this clonotype itself: This may stem from a read error, because a much larger clone lies one nucleotide away. The V gene is TRBV29-1, the J gene TRBJ1-1; 12 nucleotides match TRBD1. This CDR3 is 16 amino acids long. The J segment lost 4 bases and the V segment lost 7 bases, leaving 13 bases of the junction unmatched. The germline V gene encodes CDR1 SQVTM and CDR2 ANQGSEA. CDR3 amino acids: CSARDRGLGCTTEAFF. DNA for the CDR3: TGCAGCGCCCGGGACAGGGGGCTTGGCTGTACCACTGAAGCTTTCTTT.

This clonotype came up many times. The V gene is TRBV7-8, the J gene TRBJ1-2; 8 positions agree with TRBD1. This CDR3 has 14 amino acids. V was pared by 5 bases and J by 4 bases, with 6 bases of the junction left unmatched. Germline V gene data show CDR1 as SGHVS and CDR2 as FQNEAQ. CDR3 sequence reads: CASSPGQGPYGYTF. The DNA of the CDR3 is TGTGCCAGCAGCCCCGGACAGGGACCCTATGGCTACACCTTC.

This clonotype occurred many times. The chain combines TRBV5-1 with TRBJ2-7; TRBD2 might be the D (6 bases). The V gene's germline CDR1 is SGHRS and CDR2 YFSETQ. The V and J ends lost 3 bases and 2 bases respectively, with 15 bases between them. The CDR3 has 15 residues. The CDR3 loop reads CASSSTRGGPYEQYF. CDR3 sequence (DNA): TGCGCCAGCAGCTCGACTAGGGGCGGTCCCTACGAGCAGTACTTC.

This clonotype turned up a few times. The chain recombines TRBV5-8 with TRBJ1-1; no firm D call. The V and J ends lost 0 bases and 1 base respectively, with 7 bases between them. CDR1 is SGHTS, CDR2 YDEGEE, per germline. CDR3 length: 14 amino acids. The CDR3 DNA reads TGTGCCAGCAGCTTGGCCAGGCAGAACACTGAAGCTTTCTTT. Its translation: CASSLARQNTEAFF.

This clonotype has ten or more counts. The CDR3 region is CASSVGGGELFF. The CDR3 DNA reads TGTGCCAGCAGCGTGGGGGGAGGGGAGCTGTTTTTT. This chain uses TRBV28 with TRBJ2-2, with D perhaps TRBD2 (6 bases). With 6 bases removed from V and 8 bases from J, the gap between germline ends came to 10 bases. Germline V gene lookup returns CDR1 MDHEN and CDR2 SYDVKM. This CDR3 spans 12 amino acids.

Comment on this clonotype: The final CDR3 position lacks the conserved phenylalanine or tryptophan, pointing to a likely read error. V and J are TRBV6-2 or TRBV6-3 and TRBJ2-7, with D maybe TRBD2 (5 bases). Germline V lookup: CDR1 MNHEY, CDR2 SVGEGT. The V gene lost 0 bases and the J gene lost 2 bases, with 17 bases spanning the gap. This CDR3 comprises 17 residues. The CDR3 nucleotides read TGTGCCAGCAGTTACTCGTTACGGCGGGTGGTTCCCTACGAGCAGTACCTC. Translated, it gives CASSYSLRRVVPYEQYL.

This clonotype was observed many times. The chain carries TRBV20-1 and TRBJ2-7, with D maybe TRBD2 (5 bases). Germline V gene data show CDR1 as DFQATT and CDR2 as SNEGSKA (reference sequence). The CDR3 runs to 10 residues. V was trimmed by 7 bases and J by 9 bases, leaving 13 bases between them. The CDR3 sequence is CSGRGSAQYF. As DNA, the CDR3 is TGCAGTGGACGAGGGAGTGCGCAGTACTTC.

There are many counts of this clonotype. The gene calls are TRBV27 and TRBJ2-7, with 8 bases identical to TRBD1. The CDR3 spans 15 residues. Unmatched junction bases numbered 3, after V lost 2 bases and J lost 0 bases. Germline loops: CDR1 MNHEY, CDR2 SMNVEV (reference sequence). CDR3 sequence reads: CASSLMDRVSYEQYF. CDR3 nucleotides: TGTGCCAGCAGTTTAATGGACAGGGTCTCCTACGAGCAGTACTTC.